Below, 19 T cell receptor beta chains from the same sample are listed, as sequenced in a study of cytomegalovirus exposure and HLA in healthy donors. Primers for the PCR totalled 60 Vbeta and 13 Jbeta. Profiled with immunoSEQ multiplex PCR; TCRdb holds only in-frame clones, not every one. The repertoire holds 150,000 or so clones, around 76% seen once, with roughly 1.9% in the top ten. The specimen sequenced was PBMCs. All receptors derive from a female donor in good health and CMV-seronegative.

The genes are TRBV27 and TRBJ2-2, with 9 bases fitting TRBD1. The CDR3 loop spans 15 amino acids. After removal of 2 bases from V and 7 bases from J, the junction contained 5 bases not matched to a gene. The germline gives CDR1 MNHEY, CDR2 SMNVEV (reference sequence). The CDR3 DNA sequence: TGTGCCAGCAGTTTAACGGGACAGGGTGTCGGGGAGCTGTTTTTT. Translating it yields CASSLTGQGVGELFF.

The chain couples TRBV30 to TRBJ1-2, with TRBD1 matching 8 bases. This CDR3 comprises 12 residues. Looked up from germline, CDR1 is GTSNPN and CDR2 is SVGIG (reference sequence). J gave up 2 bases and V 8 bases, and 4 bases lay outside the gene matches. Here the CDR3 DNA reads TGTGCCGGTCGGACAGGGAACTATGGCTACACCTTC. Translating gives CAGRTGNYGYTF.

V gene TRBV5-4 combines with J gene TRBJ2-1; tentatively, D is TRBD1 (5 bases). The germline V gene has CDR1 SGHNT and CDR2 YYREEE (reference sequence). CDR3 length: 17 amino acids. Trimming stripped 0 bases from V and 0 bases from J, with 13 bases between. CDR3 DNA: TGTGCCAGCAGCTTGGAACCGACAGCGAGCTCCTACAATGAGCAGTTCTTC. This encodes CASSLEPTASSYNEQFF.

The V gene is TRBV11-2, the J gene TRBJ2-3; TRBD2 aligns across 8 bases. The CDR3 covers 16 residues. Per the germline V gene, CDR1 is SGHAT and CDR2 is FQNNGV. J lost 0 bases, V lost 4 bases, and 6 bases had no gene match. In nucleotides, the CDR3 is TGTGCCAGCAGCTCTTACCGGGGGGGGAGCACAGATACGCAGTATTTT. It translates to CASSSYRGGSTDTQYF.

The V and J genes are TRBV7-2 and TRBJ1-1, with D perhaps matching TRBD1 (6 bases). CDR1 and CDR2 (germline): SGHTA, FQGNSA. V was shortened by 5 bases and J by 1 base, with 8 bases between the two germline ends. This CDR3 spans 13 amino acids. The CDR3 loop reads CASSLQGNTEAFF. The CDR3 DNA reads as TGTGCCAGCAGCCTACAGGGGAACACTGAAGCTTTCTTT.

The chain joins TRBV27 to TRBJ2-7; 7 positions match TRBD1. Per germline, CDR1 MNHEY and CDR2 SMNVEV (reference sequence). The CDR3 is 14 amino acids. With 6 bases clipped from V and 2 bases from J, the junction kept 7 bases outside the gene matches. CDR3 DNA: TGTGCCAGCAGAACGACAGGGTCTCCCTACGAGCAGTACTTC. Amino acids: CASRTTGSPYEQYF.

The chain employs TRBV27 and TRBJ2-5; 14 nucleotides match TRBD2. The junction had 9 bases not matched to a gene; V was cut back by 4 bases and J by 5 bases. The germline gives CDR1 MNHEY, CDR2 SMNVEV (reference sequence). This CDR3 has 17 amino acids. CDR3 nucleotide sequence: TGTGCCAGCAGTTCCCGCCCGACTAGCGGGGGGGCTGAGACCCAGTACTTC. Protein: CASSSRPTSGGAETQYF.

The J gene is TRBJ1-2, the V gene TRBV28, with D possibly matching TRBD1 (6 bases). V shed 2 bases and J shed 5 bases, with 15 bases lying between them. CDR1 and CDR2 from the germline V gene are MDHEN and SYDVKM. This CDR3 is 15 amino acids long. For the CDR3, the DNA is TGTGCCAGCAGTTTAGGAGGAGAGGACAGTTATGGCTACACCTTC. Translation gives CASSLGGEDSYGYTF.

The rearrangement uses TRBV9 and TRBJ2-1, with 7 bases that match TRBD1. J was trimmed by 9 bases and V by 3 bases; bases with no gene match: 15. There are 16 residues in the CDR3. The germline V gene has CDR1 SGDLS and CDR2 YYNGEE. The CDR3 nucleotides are TGTGCCAGCAGCGCCCGACAGGGTCCCCCCTTCGGTGAGCAGTTCTTC. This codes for CASSARQGPPFGEQFF.

CDR3 in amino acids: CASSLELAAYNEQFF. CDR3 sequence (DNA): TGCGCCAGCAGCTTGGAACTAGCGGCCTACAATGAGCAGTTCTTC. The chain employs TRBV5-1 and TRBJ2-1, with 8 nucleotides matching TRBD2. V shed 0 bases, J shed 2 bases, and the junction held 1 base outside the gene matches. Looked up from germline, CDR1 is SGHRS and CDR2 is YFSETQ. The CDR3 covers 15 residues.

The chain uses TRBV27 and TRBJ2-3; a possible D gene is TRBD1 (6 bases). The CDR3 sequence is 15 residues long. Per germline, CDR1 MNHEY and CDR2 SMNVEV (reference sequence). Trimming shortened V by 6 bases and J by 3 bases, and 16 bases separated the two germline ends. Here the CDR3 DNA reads TGTGCCAGCAGCGACCCCAGGGGTTGGACAGATACGCAGTATTTT. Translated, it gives CASSDPRGWTDTQYF.

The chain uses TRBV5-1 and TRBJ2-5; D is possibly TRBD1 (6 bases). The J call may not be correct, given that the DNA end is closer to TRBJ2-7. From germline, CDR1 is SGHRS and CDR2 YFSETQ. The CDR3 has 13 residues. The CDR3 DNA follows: TGCGCCAGCAGCTCGCAACAGGGCTACGAGCAGTACTTC. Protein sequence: CASSSQQGYEQYF.

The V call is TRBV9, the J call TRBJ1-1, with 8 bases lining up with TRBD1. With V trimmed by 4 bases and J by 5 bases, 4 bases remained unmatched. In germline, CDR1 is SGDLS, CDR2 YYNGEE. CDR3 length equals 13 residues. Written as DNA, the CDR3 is TGTGCCAGCAGCCAACAGGGGGGGACTGAAGCTTTCTTT. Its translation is CASSQQGGTEAFF. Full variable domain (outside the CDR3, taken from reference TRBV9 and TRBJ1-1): DSGVTQTPKHLITATGQRVTLRCSPRSGDLSVYWYQQSLDQGLQFLIQYYNGEERAKGNILERFSAQQFPDLHSELNLSSLELGDSALYFCASSQQGGTEAFFGQGTRLTVV.

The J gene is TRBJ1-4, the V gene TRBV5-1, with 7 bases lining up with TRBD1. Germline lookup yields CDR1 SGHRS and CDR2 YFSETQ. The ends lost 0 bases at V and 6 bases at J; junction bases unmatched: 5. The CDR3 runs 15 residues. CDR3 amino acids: CASSLEGQLYEKLFF. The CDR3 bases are TGCGCCAGCAGCTTGGAGGGACAGCTGTATGAAAAACTGTTTTTT.

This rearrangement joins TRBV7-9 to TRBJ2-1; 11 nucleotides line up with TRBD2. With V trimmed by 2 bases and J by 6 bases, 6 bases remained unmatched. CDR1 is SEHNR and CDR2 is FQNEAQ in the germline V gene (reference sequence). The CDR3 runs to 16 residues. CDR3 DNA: TGTGCCAGCAGCTTACCCCGAGGGACTAGCGGCAATGAGCAGTTCTTC. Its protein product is CASSLPRGTSGNEQFF. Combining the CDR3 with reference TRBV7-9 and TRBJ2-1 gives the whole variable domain DTGVSQNPRHKITKRGQNVTFRCDPISEHNRLYWYRQTLGQGPEFLTYFQNEAQLEKSRLLSDRFSAERPKGSFSTLEIQRTEQGDSAMYLCASSLPRGTSGNEQFFGPGTRLTVL.

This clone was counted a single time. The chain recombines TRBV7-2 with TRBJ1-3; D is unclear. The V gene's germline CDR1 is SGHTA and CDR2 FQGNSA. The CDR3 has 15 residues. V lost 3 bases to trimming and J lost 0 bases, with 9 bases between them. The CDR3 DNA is TGTGCCAGCAGCTTCGGGTATTCCTCTGGAAACACCATATATTTT. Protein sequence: CASSFGYSSGNTIYF. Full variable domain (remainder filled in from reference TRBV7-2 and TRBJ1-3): GAGVSQSPSNKVTEKGKDVELRCDPISGHTALYWYRQSLGQGLEFLIYFQGNSAPDKSGLPSDRFSAERTGGSVSTLTIQRTQQEDSAVYLCASSFGYSSGNTIYFGEGSWLTVV.

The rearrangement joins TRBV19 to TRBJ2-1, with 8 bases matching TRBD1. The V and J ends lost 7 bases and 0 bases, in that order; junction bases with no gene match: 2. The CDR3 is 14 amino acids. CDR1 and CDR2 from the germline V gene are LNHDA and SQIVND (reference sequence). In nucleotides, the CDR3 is TGTGCCAGTATGCAGGGGGCCTCCTACAATGAGCAGTTCTTC. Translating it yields CASMQGASYNEQFF.

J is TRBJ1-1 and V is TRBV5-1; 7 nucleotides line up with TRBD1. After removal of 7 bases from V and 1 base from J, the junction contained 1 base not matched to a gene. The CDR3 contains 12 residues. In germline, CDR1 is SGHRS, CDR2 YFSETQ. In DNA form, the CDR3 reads TGCGCCAGCGGGGACAGGAACACTGAAGCTTTCTTT. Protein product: CASGDRNTEAFF.

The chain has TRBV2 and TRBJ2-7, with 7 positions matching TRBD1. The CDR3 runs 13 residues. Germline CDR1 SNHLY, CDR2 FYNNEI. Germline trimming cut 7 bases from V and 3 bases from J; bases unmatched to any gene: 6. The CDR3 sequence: CASKRDSNYEQYF. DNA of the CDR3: TGTGCCAGCAAAAGGGACAGTAACTACGAGCAGTACTTC.